The 9 T cell receptor beta chains given below trace back to one sample, sequenced in a study of OX40 agonist ivuxolimab in advanced cancers. Using immunoSEQ multiplex PCR, the repertoire was profiled, and TCRdb retains in-frame clones only, with some absent. The sample contains some 70,000 clones, about 87% of which appear only once. The sequences come from CD4+ or CD8+ T cells sorted from blood, collected in a trial of the OX40 agonist ivuxolimab. The receptors derive from an adult with an advanced solid tumor such as melanoma, head and neck, liver or kidney cancer.

The chain uses TRBV11-3 and TRBJ2-3; D perhaps matches TRBD2 (5 bases). The V and J ends lost 4 bases and 6 bases respectively, with 8 bases between them. This CDR3 contains 12 residues. Germline CDR1 and CDR2: SGHNT and YENEEA. CDR3 sequence: CASSSRRDTQYF. CDR3 in DNA: TGTGCCAGCAGCTCGCGGAGGGATACGCAGTATTTT. Filled out from reference TRBV11-3 and TRBJ2-3, the complete variable domain reads EAGVVQSPRYKIIEKKQPVAFWCNPISGHNTLYWYLQNLGQGPELLIRYENEEAVDDSQLPKDRFSAERLKGVDSTLKIQPAELGDSAVYLCASSSRRDTQYFGPGTRLTVL.

The CDR3 spells CASGPPLATRGAGELFF. The DNA for the CDR3 is TGTGCTAGTGGTCCCCCTTTAGCGACCCGTGGGGCCGGGGAGCTGTTTTTT. The chain recombines TRBV12-5 with TRBJ2-2, with D maybe TRBD2 (5 bases). V lost 5 bases and J 6 bases, leaving 22 bases between the germline ends. The CDR3 extends over 17 amino acids. From germline, CDR1 is LGHNT and CDR2 FRNRAP.

The chain is built from TRBV11-3 and TRBJ2-2; 10 nucleotides line up with TRBD2. The CDR3 loop spans 15 amino acids. V lost 5 bases, J lost 5 bases, and 5 bases stayed unmatched. The germline gives CDR1 SGHNT, CDR2 YENEEA. CDR3 amino acids: CASSPGLAETGELFF. The CDR3 DNA sequence: TGTGCCAGCAGCCCAGGACTAGCGGAAACCGGGGAGCTGTTTTTT.

The rearrangement links TRBV6-4 to TRBJ2-7; possible D gene TRBD1, 5 bases. The CDR3 loop spans 11 amino acids. Trimming removed 2 bases at V and 7 bases at J, with 6 bases between. Germline V gene lookup returns CDR1 MRHNA and CDR2 SNTAGT. CDR3 in DNA: TGTGCCAGCAGTGACGGGGCAGAGCAGTACTTC. Translated, it gives CASSDGAEQYF.

This clone was observed a few times. This rearrangement joins TRBV4-2 to TRBJ2-1; D is unclear. V dropped 0 bases and J dropped 1 base, with 4 bases sitting between them. Germline V gene sequence: CDR1 LGHNA, CDR2 YNFKEQ. This CDR3 spans 14 amino acids. The CDR3 reads CASSQDISYNEQFF. For the CDR3, the DNA is TGTGCCAGCAGCCAAGATATTTCCTACAATGAGCAGTTCTTC.

This clone has only one observation. The gene calls are TRBV28 and TRBJ1-1, with TRBD1 identical over 8 bases. CDR1 MDHEN and CDR2 SYDVKM come from the germline V gene. The V and J ends lost 4 bases and 4 bases, in that order; junction bases with no gene match: 2. The CDR3 covers 13 residues. This chain's CDR3 is CASSSGQGTEAFF. CDR3 bases: TGTGCCAGCAGTTCTGGACAGGGCACTGAAGCTTTCTTT.

There are a few counts of this clone. This sequence joins TRBV5-4 and TRBJ2-7, with 7 bases identical to TRBD2. CDR3 size: 16 residues. Germline CDR1 reads SGHNT; CDR2 reads YYREEE (reference sequence). The V and J ends lost 4 bases and 0 bases, in that order; junction bases with no gene match: 10. CDR3 loop: CASSALRSGLSYEQYF. In DNA form, the CDR3 reads TGTGCCAGCAGCGCCCTCCGTAGCGGGCTCTCCTACGAGCAGTACTTC.

The rearrangement links TRBV6-6 to TRBJ1-1, with a weak D call TRBD1 (5 bases). Germline V lookup: CDR1 MNHNY, CDR2 SVGAGI (reference sequence). CDR3 size: 15 residues. V gave up 5 bases and J gave up 1 base, with 14 bases separating them. In nucleotides, the CDR3 is TGTGCCAGCAGTCCTACCGACAGTTCGAACACTGAAGCTTTCTTT. It translates to CASSPTDSSNTEAFF.

This chain uses TRBV5-1 with TRBJ2-3, with 7 bases fitting TRBD2. The CDR3 is made up of 17 amino acids. The V and J ends lost 4 bases and 4 bases, in that order; junction bases with no gene match: 15. The V gene's germline CDR1 is SGHRS and CDR2 YFSETQ. The CDR3: CASSPGLSGYAADTQYF. The CDR3 DNA is TGCGCCAGCAGCCCGGGACTTAGCGGGTATGCAGCAGATACGCAGTATTTT. Using reference TRBV5-1 and TRBJ2-3 for the parts outside the CDR3, the full variable domain is KAGVTQTPRYLIKTRGQQVTLSCSPISGHRSVSWYQQTPGQGLQFLFEYFSETQRNKGNFPGRFSGRQFSNSRSEMNVSTLELGDSALYLCASSPGLSGYAADTQYFGPGTRLTVL.